The 20 T cell receptor beta chains presented below share a single source sample, sequenced in a study of cytomegalovirus exposure and HLA in healthy donors. Data came from immunoSEQ multiplex PCR; TCRdb stores just in-frame clones and leaves some out. This table holds 50,000 to 65,000 clones, approximately 89% found once. Sequenced input: PBMCs. The origin of the receptors is a young woman in good health and CMV-seropositive.

This chain links TRBV5-4 with TRBJ2-1, with D unresolved. Trimming cost V 4 bases and J 7 bases, with 9 bases left between them. This CDR3 region has 12 residues. Germline-derived CDR1 and CDR2 are SGHNT and YYREEE (reference sequence). CDR3: CASSVNSNEQFF. CDR3 DNA sequence: TGTGCCAGCAGCGTAAATTCGAATGAGCAGTTCTTC. The whole variable domain, filled in from reference TRBV5-4 and TRBJ2-1, reads ETGVTQSPTHLIKTRGQQVTLRCSSQSGHNTVSWYQQALGQGPQFIFQYYREEENGRGNFPPRFSGLQFPNYSSELNVNALELDDSALYLCASSVNSNEQFFGPGTRLTVL.

The V gene is TRBV28, the J gene TRBJ2-1; the D gene is possibly TRBD2 (6 bases). Trimming removed 6 bases at V and 0 bases at J, with 12 bases between. Germline V CDR1 and CDR2: MDHEN, SYDVKM. The CDR3 sequence is 15 residues long. The CDR3 protein is CASSLAGSSYNEQFF. CDR3 nucleotide sequence: TGTGCCAGCAGCCTGGCGGGGAGCTCCTACAATGAGCAGTTCTTC.

A note on this clone: Other DNA sequences from this sample encode an identical CDR3 as well. The CDR3 loop is CASSVGWEGTGELFF. CDR3 bases: TGTGCCAGCAGCGTAGGATGGGAGGGAACCGGGGAGCTGTTTTTT. The chain couples TRBV9 to TRBJ2-2, with 7 bases fitting TRBD2. J gave up 5 bases and V 0 bases, and 4 bases lay outside the gene matches. This CDR3 comprises 15 residues. The germline V gene encodes CDR1 SGDLS and CDR2 YYNGEE.

Here the CDR3 reads CASSQDQGSGGYTF. CDR3 coding DNA: TGTGCCAGCAGCCAAGATCAAGGATCAGGCGGCTACACCTTC. The rearrangement uses TRBV4-2 and TRBJ1-2; D gene uncertain. Trimming shortened V by 0 bases and J by 8 bases, and 13 bases separated the two germline ends. This CDR3 is built from 14 residues. Germline values: CDR1 LGHNA, CDR2 YNFKEQ.

The chain carries TRBV9 and TRBJ2-7, with D unclear. V lost 0 bases to trimming and J lost 2 bases, with 9 bases between them. Germline V lookup: CDR1 SGDLS, CDR2 YYNGEE. The CDR3 consists of 14 residues. The CDR3 region is CASSVDQSAYEQYF. CDR3 nucleotides: TGTGCCAGCAGCGTAGATCAGAGCGCCTACGAGCAGTACTTC.

V and J are TRBV4-1 and TRBJ2-3; 12 bases match TRBD1. The trim removed 4 bases at V and 7 bases at J, leaving 6 bases unmatched. From germline, CDR1 is MGHRA and CDR2 YSYEKL. The CDR3 spans 15 residues. CDR3 loop: CASSRGTGGLNTQYF. The DNA for the CDR3 is TGCGCCAGCAGCCGCGGGACAGGGGGCCTGAATACGCAGTATTTT.

The chain is built from TRBV9 and TRBJ1-6, with D unclear. V lost 6 bases and J lost 0, with 13 bases in between. Germline CDR1 is SGDLS and CDR2 is YYNGEE. The CDR3 is 16 residues long. The CDR3 DNA follows: TGTGCCAGCACCCCGGGAGGGAGCTCCTATAATTCACCCCTCCACTTT. This gives the protein CASTPGGSSYNSPLHF.

This chain joins TRBV27 and TRBJ2-3, with 9 bases fitting TRBD2. After removal of 5 bases from V and 0 bases from J, the junction contained 6 bases not matched to a gene. Germline-derived CDR1 and CDR2 are MNHEY and SMNVEV (reference sequence). This CDR3 is 16 amino acids long. The CDR3 region is CASSPLAGSSTDTQYF. The CDR3 DNA sequence: TGTGCCAGCAGTCCCCTAGCGGGGTCTAGCACAGATACGCAGTATTTT.

The chain couples TRBV5-1 to TRBJ2-7; 9 bases map to TRBD1. This CDR3 is built from 14 residues. The germline gives CDR1 SGHRS, CDR2 YFSETQ. V dropped 0 bases and J dropped 10; count of bases not matched to a gene: 8. The CDR3, as DNA: TGCGCCAGCAGCTTGGCTGGTTGGGACAGGGAACAGTACTTC. Translated, it gives CASSLAGWDREQYF.

The chain joins TRBV9 to TRBJ2-3; 9 nucleotides line up with TRBD2. This CDR3 spans 15 amino acids. Germline V gene lookup returns CDR1 SGDLS and CDR2 YYNGEE. Trimming removed 4 bases from V and 1 base from J; junction bases left unmatched: 4. The CDR3 sequence: CASSRLAAGTDTQYF. The CDR3 nucleotides are TGTGCCAGCAGCCGACTAGCGGCTGGCACAGATACGCAGTATTTT.

The chain is built from TRBV4-3 and TRBJ2-5, with 9 bases fitting TRBD2. Trimming took 1 base from V and 0 from J; bases not matched to a gene: 6. The CDR3 totals 17 residues. Germline loops: CDR1 LGHNA, CDR2 YSLEER. CDR3 coding DNA: TGCGCCAGCAGCCAAGTAGCTAGCGGGGCCCACCAAGAGACCCAGTACTTC. Protein product: CASSQVASGAHQETQYF.

In this sample, this clone turned up once. This chain connects TRBV4-1 to TRBJ2-7, with D perhaps TRBD1 (5 bases). The germline V and J ends were trimmed by 0 bases and 2 bases, with 14 bases remaining between them. The CDR3 contains 16 residues. Per the germline V gene, CDR1 is MGHRA and CDR2 is YSYEKL. CDR3 amino acids: CASSQERQTDPYEQYF. In DNA form, the CDR3 reads TGCGCCAGCAGCCAAGAGCGACAGACCGATCCCTACGAGCAGTACTTC.

The chain carries TRBV27 and TRBJ1-6; D possibly corresponds to TRBD1 (5 bases). Trimming left V 2 bases short and J 6 bases short, with 14 bases between. Germline-derived CDR1 and CDR2 are MNHEY and SMNVEV (reference sequence). The CDR3 covers 16 residues. The CDR3 nucleotides read TGTGCCAGCAGTTTAGGGCGGGGCGGAGGTAATTCACCCCTCCACTTT. Translated, it gives CASSLGRGGGNSPLHF.

The V and J genes are TRBV10-2 and TRBJ1-1; 11 nucleotides agree with TRBD1. The CDR3 runs to 13 residues. V was pared by 6 bases and J by 6 bases, with 3 bases of the junction left unmatched. Germline CDR1 reads WSHSY; CDR2 reads SAAADI. In DNA form, the CDR3 reads TGCGCCAGCAGCGGACAGGGGGCTGCTGAAGCTTTCTTT. Translated, it gives CASSGQGAAEAFF.

This clone was counted once. J is TRBJ2-1 and V is TRBV7-8, with D unclear. Germline CDR1 SGHVS, CDR2 FQNEAQ. Trimming stripped 2 bases from V and 0 bases from J, with 14 bases between. The CDR3 has 17 amino acids. CDR3 sequence: CASSLPRRFSSYNEQFF. The CDR3 coding sequence is TGTGCCAGCAGCTTACCGCGCAGGTTCAGCTCCTACAATGAGCAGTTCTTC.

The J gene is TRBJ2-4, the V gene TRBV7-3; maybe TRBD2 (5 bases). V lost 5 bases and J lost 7, with 21 bases in between. The CDR3 runs 16 residues. Germline lookup yields CDR1 SGHTA and CDR2 FQGTGA. This chain's CDR3 is CASSALGPGLGNIQYF. DNA for the CDR3: TGTGCCAGCAGCGCCTTAGGTCCTGGACTGGGGAACATTCAGTACTTC.

This clone appeared a few times. The chain links TRBV28 to TRBJ1-2; D is ambiguous. Trimming removed 4 bases from V and 5 bases from J, with 14 bases in between. CDR1 and CDR2 from the germline V gene are MDHEN and SYDVKM. The CDR3 consists of 14 residues. CDR3 in DNA: TGTGCCAGCAGTTCCCCCTCCCATAGTTATGGCTACACCTTC. Translated: CASSSPSHSYGYTF.

DNA for the CDR3: TGCGCCAGCAGCGAACTCAGGCATTCCTACGAGCAGTACTTC. The encoded protein is CASSELRHSYEQYF. The chain combines TRBV5-1 with TRBJ2-7; D is ambiguous. The CDR3 is 14 residues long. Germline V CDR1 and CDR2: SGHRS, YFSETQ. The V end lost 4 bases, the J end lost 1 base, and 12 bases lay between the germline ends.

On this clone itself: At one end, the junction sequence differs from germline, possibly due to a read error. The chain carries TRBV5-1 and TRBJ2-7, with 16 bases aligning to TRBD2. The CDR3 contains 15 residues. Per germline, CDR1 SGHRS and CDR2 YFSETQ. CDR3 residues: CASSLSGTSGGAGDF. The CDR3 DNA sequence: TGCGCCAGCAGCTTATCCGGGACTAGCGGGGGGGCGGGCGACTTC.

The chain employs TRBV5-4 and TRBJ2-7; tentatively, D is TRBD1 (6 bases). This CDR3 has 12 amino acids. Germline V CDR1 and CDR2: SGHNT, YYREEE (reference sequence). Trimming pared 10 bases from V and 2 bases from J, leaving 13 bases between. The DNA of the CDR3 is TGTGCCTTCTCCCCAGGGGCCTACGAGCAGTACTTC. This encodes CAFSPGAYEQYF.